Sequencing of this T cell receptor beta chain was carried out in a study of shared T cell receptors in the human thymus. CDR3 length: 16 residues. Germline CDR1 reads SGHVS; CDR2 reads FNYEAQ. The V end was cut by 0 bases, the J end by 0 bases, with 9 bases between. This table comes from immunoSEQ multiplex PCR, and its TCRdb copy is limited to in-frame clones, with some not included. The sample consists of roughly 700,000 clones, 70% to 90% of them appearing once. These data are also associated with another study on human thymus T cells. That work states: Related work showed strongly overlapping thymic repertoires across unrelated individuals.

The source is a boy less than two years old with a congenital heart defect. The specimen sequenced was thymocytes. The chain employs TRBV7-6 and TRBJ2-1; no definite D call. For the CDR3, the DNA is TGTGCCAGCAGCTTAGCGCACCACAGCTCCTACAATGAGCAGTTCTTC. This gives the protein CASSLAHHSSYNEQFF.